This T cell receptor (beta chain) was observed in a study of blood T cell repertoires in COVID-19. About the research overall: Sites in the United States, Italy and Spain provided acute and convalescent COVID-19 samples. PBMCs, B-cell-depleted T cells, or T cells provided the cDNA or gDNA that made up the material.

Original data processing: Reference gene primer amplification gave estimated nucleated cell counts. The assay was immunoSEQ multiplex PCR, and TCRdb's table has in-frame clones only and misses some. Clone size and V and J calls were adopted from that table, with D and trimming inferred from the DNA. The sample contains 150,000 to 170,000 clones, roughly 80% of which appear only once. A Seattle source enrolled patients during active infection and followed them longitudinally. This CDR3 region has 15 residues. V shed 5 bases and J shed 8 bases, with 21 bases lying between them. CDR1 is SGHTA and CDR2 is FQGNSA in the germline V gene.

Sequencing was performed on peripheral blood. The chain combines TRBV7-2 with TRBJ1-2; D is ambiguous. The receptor was derived from a woman in her fifties or sixties with COVID-19, enrolled during active disease. CDR3 coding DNA: TGTGCCAGCAGCGCAACGGCTCGGGTCATCAAGGGCTACACCTTC. Amino acid sequence: CASSATARVIKGYTF.